The present T cell receptor (beta chain) was sequenced within a study of shared clonotypes between healthy human individuals. General observations from the study: Generally, estimated richness proved larger in naive subsets than it did in memory subsets. The naive CD4 repertoires of several donors were compared, and around 5% of clonotypes were shared.

Naivety among CD8 cells was defined by CD45RO negativity and positive CCR7 selection, thereby excluding terminally differentiated effector memory CD45RA+ cells. All donors were healthy HIV-negative adults lacking recent acute infections or vaccinations. All donors were Caucasian adults living in Nashville, Tennessee. Comments on this clone: Antigen specificity is unknown.

J was trimmed by 5 bases and V by 2 bases; bases with no gene match: 8. CDR1 is GTSNPN, CDR2 SVGIG, per germline (reference sequence). The CDR3 is 15 residues long. The table came from immunoSEQ multiplex PCR; TCRdb's copy has only in-frame clones and leaves some out. The sample yields roughly 2 million clones, about 94% seen once. Sample: naive CD8+ T cells sorted from blood. This receptor was taken from a man younger than 30 in good health. The chain combines TRBV30 with TRBJ1-2; 10 nucleotides match TRBD1. The CDR3 loop reads CAWSPLGTGDYGYTF. The CDR3 DNA reads as TGTGCCTGGAGTCCTCTGGGGACAGGGGATTATGGCTACACCTTC.